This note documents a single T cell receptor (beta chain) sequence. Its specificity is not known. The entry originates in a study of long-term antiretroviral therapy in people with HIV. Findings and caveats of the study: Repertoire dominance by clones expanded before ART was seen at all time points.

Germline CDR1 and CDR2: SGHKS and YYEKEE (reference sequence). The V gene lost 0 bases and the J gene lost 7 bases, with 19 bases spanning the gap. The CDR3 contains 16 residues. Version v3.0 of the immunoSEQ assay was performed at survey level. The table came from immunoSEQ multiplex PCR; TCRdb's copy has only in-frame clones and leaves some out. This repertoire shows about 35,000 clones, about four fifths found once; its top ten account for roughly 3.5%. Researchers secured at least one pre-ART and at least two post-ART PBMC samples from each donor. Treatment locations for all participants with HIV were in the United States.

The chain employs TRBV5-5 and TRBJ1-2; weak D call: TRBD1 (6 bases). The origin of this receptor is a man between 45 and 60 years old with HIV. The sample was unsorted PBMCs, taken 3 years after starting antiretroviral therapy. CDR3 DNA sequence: TGTGCCAGCAGCTTGGGATACAGGGTCCTTTCCACTGGCTACACCTTC. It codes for CASSLGYRVLSTGYTF.